The following is a T cell receptor beta chain sequence with its context. CDR1 and CDR2 from the germline V gene are LNHDA and SQIVND (reference sequence). V was pared by 9 bases and J by 0 bases, with 18 bases between. The CDR3 totals 16 residues. This specimen belongs to a study of blood T cell repertoires in COVID-19. Profiled with immunoSEQ multiplex PCR; TCRdb holds only in-frame clones, not every one. The repertoire has 250,000 to 300,000 clones, just over 85% of them found once; the top ten carry roughly 16%. The chain couples TRBV19 to TRBJ2-1; TRBD1 is a possible D gene (5 bases). The material sequenced was PBMCs or T cells enriched from blood (not recorded which). This sequence was found in a man aged 18 to 29 who had recovered from COVID-19. Here the CDR3 DNA reads TGTGCCAGCCAAAAGGGGTCCCCAGGCTCCTACAATGAGCAGTTCTTC. As protein: CASQKGSPGSYNEQFF. The full variable domain, completed using reference TRBV19 and TRBJ2-1, is DGGITQSPKYLFRKEGQNVTLSCEQNLNHDAMYWYRQDPGQGLRLIYYSQIVNDFQKGDIAEGYSVSREKKESFPLTVTSAQKNPTAFYLCASQKGSPGSYNEQFFGPGTRLTVL.